Below are 28 T cell receptor beta chains sequenced from a single sample in a study of blood T cell repertoires in COVID-19 (dated by TCRdb to between 2020 and 2021). Libraries were built with the immunoSEQ multiplex PCR assay. The clones in this table, taken by TCRdb from immuneACCESS, are in-frame only. Not every clone is retained; where verified, under half of the shortfall comes from an unresolved V gene, and the cause of the rest is unknown. The sample table holds approximately 70,000 clones, of which around nine tenths were seen once. Roughly 3.1% of the sample is held by the ten biggest clonotypes. The sample was peripheral blood. All receptors come from a woman between 50 and 59 years old with COVID-19, enrolled during active disease.

The CDR3 DNA is TGTGCCAGCAGCTTAAATCTTGGCGGGAGCTGGGAGACCCAGTACTTC. This encodes CASSLNLGGSWETQYF. The chain couples TRBV7-9 to TRBJ2-5; 7 nucleotides align to TRBD2. V dropped 2 bases and J dropped 5; count of bases not matched to a gene: 11. Per the germline V gene, CDR1 is SEHNR and CDR2 is FQNEAQ (reference sequence). CDR3 length: 16 residues.

The chain joins TRBV7-8 to TRBJ1-1; 7 positions agree with TRBD1. Trimming took 3 bases from V and 7 from J; bases not matched to a gene: 8. There are 14 residues in the CDR3. The germline CDR1 and CDR2 sequences are SGHVS and FQNEAQ. DNA for the CDR3: TGTGCCAGCAGCTTTGACGTCCGGGACAGTGAAGCTTTCTTT. It encodes CASSFDVRDSEAFF.

The chain is built from TRBV20-1 and TRBJ1-1, with no clear D. Trimming cost V 6 bases and J 6 bases, with 11 bases left between them. Germline V CDR1 and CDR2: DFQATT, SNEGSKA (reference sequence). The CDR3 runs 11 residues. The CDR3 region has the DNA TGCAGTGCCCGGGATGGAGCTGAAGCTTTCTTT. It codes for CSARDGAEAFF.

This sequence joins TRBV7-9 and TRBJ1-4; 9 nucleotides agree with TRBD1. The V and J ends lost 5 bases and 7 bases, in that order; junction bases with no gene match: 8. The germline V gene encodes CDR1 SEHNR and CDR2 FQNEAQ (reference sequence). The CDR3 is 15 residues long. The CDR3 loop is CASSLLGTGSEKLFF. CDR3 DNA: TGTGCCAGCAGCCTCCTCGGGACAGGGAGTGAAAAACTGTTTTTT.

The V gene is TRBV5-1, the J gene TRBJ2-1; 14 bases align to TRBD2. Unmatched junction bases numbered 15, after V lost 4 bases and J lost 9 bases. This CDR3 spans 18 amino acids. The germline V gene encodes CDR1 SGHRS and CDR2 YFSETQ. Written as DNA, the CDR3 is TGCGCCAGCAGCACCGAATCCAGACTAGCGGGAGGGCACAGTGAGCAGTTCTTC. Protein product: CASSTESRLAGGHSEQFF.

This clone occurred a few times. Here the CDR3 reads CASSPTRTGSGELFF. CDR3 nucleotides: TGTGCCAGCAGCCCAACTCGGACAGGGTCCGGGGAGCTGTTTTTT. V gene TRBV4-2 combines with J gene TRBJ2-2; 8 bases agree with TRBD1. Germline V gene data show CDR1 as LGHNA and CDR2 as YNFKEQ. V lost 4 bases, J lost 6 bases, and 7 bases stayed unmatched. The CDR3 is 15 amino acids.

This chain uses TRBV5-1 with TRBJ2-5, with D possibly being TRBD2 (6 bases). Trimming pared 5 bases from V and 5 bases from J, leaving 19 bases between. The CDR3 is 15 residues long. Germline V gives CDR1 SGHRS, CDR2 YFSETQ. CDR3 coding DNA: TGCGCCAGCAGTGGGAACCGGGACTTAAGGGAGACCCAGTACTTC. Translating gives CASSGNRDLRETQYF.

The chain joins TRBV5-1 to TRBJ2-5; 7 nucleotides agree with TRBD1. The germline V gene has CDR1 SGHRS and CDR2 YFSETQ. Trimming removed 3 bases from V and 2 bases from J; junction bases left unmatched: 1. The CDR3 length is 13 residues. CDR3 DNA: TGCGCCAGCAGCTCGGGACAGCAAGAGACCCAGTACTTC. Its protein product is CASSSGQQETQYF.

J is TRBJ2-1 and V is TRBV3-1 (or the pseudogene TRBV3-2); the D gene is possibly TRBD2 (5 bases). CDR1 LGHDT and CDR2 YNNKEL come from the germline V gene (reference sequence). Trimming pared 0 bases from V and 10 bases from J, leaving 16 bases between. The CDR3 runs 15 residues. CDR3 loop: CASSQELLGSAEQFF. For the CDR3, the DNA is TGTGCCAGCAGCCAAGAACTCCTGGGGAGTGCCGAGCAGTTCTTC.

J is TRBJ2-2 and V is TRBV30, with 10 bases that match TRBD1. This CDR3 is built from 16 residues. CDR1 and CDR2 from the germline V gene are GTSNPN and SVGIG (reference sequence). Trimming at V came to 2 bases and at J to 7 bases, leaving 10 bases not matched to a gene. This CDR3 reads CAWSFPTGGAYGELFF. The CDR3, as DNA: TGTGCCTGGAGTTTCCCGACAGGGGGCGCTTACGGGGAGCTGTTTTTT.

This clone was detected only a few times. The chain links TRBV12-3 or TRBV12-4 to TRBJ1-2; D possibly corresponds to TRBD1 (6 bases). The V and J ends lost 3 bases and 6 bases respectively, with 11 bases between them. The CDR3 spans 13 residues. CDR3 region: CASSFGGLNGYTF. The CDR3 DNA sequence: TGTGCCAGCAGTTTCGGGGGGCTGAATGGCTACACCTTC.

This chain links TRBV15 with TRBJ2-3; 11 nucleotides line up with TRBD2. Trimming cost V 0 bases and J 7 bases; bases outside gene matches: 6. The V gene's germline CDR1 is LNHNV and CDR2 YYDKDF (reference sequence). The CDR3 totals 16 residues. The CDR3 loop reads CATSRDALAGGHTQYF. In nucleotides, the CDR3 is TGTGCCACCAGCAGAGATGCGCTAGCGGGAGGACATACGCAGTATTTT.

The chain combines TRBV10-3 with TRBJ2-3; no clear D gene. Germline CDR1 reads ENHRY; CDR2 reads SYGVKD. The CDR3 extends over 11 amino acids. V dropped 10 bases and J dropped 4 bases, with 9 bases sitting between them. Here the CDR3 DNA reads TGTGCCACCGAGCAGGCAGATACGCAGTATTTT. This codes for CATEQADTQYF.

This rearrangement joins TRBV18 to TRBJ2-3, with 10 bases that match TRBD2. Germline V gene lookup returns CDR1 KGHSH and CDR2 LQKENI. The V segment lost 3 bases and the J segment 6 bases; nucleotides outside the gene matches: 9. This CDR3 region has 16 residues. As DNA, the CDR3 is TGTGCCAGCTCACCCTTCGAAGCGGGAGGGGCCGATACGCAGTATTTT. Residues: CASSPFEAGGADTQYF.

This chain uses TRBV19 with TRBJ1-5, with 7 bases that match TRBD1. The V gene's germline CDR1 is LNHDA and CDR2 SQIVND (reference sequence). CDR3 length equals 14 residues. The trim removed 0 bases at V and 7 bases at J, leaving 3 bases unmatched. CDR3 in amino acids: CASSIEQGYQPQHF. CDR3 sequence (DNA): TGTGCCAGTAGTATAGAACAGGGGTACCAGCCCCAGCATTTT.

The chain recombines TRBV11-1 with TRBJ2-2, with 8 bases that match TRBD2. V lost 1 base to trimming and J lost 7 bases; unmatched junction nucleotides: 5. The CDR3 runs to 15 residues. Germline values: CDR1 SGHAT, CDR2 FQDESV (reference sequence). The CDR3 DNA follows: TGTGCCAGCAGCTTAGGTGTTAGCGGGGACGGGGAGCTGTTTTTT. Translating gives CASSLGVSGDGELFF. Supplemented by reference TRBV11-1 and TRBJ2-2, the full variable domain reads EAEVAQSPRYKITEKSQAVAFWCDPISGHATLYWYRQILGQGPELLVQFQDESVVDDSQLPKDRFSAERLKGVDSTLKIQPAELGDSAMYLCASSLGVSGDGELFFGEGSRLTVL.

The chain has TRBV24-1 and TRBJ2-1, with D perhaps matching TRBD2 (5 bases). The V gene lost 9 bases and the J gene lost 12 bases, with 20 bases spanning the gap. This CDR3 comprises 13 residues. CDR1 is KGHDR and CDR2 is SFDVKD in the germline V gene. In DNA form, the CDR3 reads TGTGCCACCTCCGGGCCGGGGTTGGAGACGCAGTTCTTC. Residues: CATSGPGLETQFF.

This chain links TRBV12-3 or TRBV12-4 with TRBJ2-7, with D uncertain. Trimming stripped 0 bases from V and 6 bases from J, with 9 bases between. The CDR3 has 13 amino acids. In nucleotides, the CDR3 is TGTGCCAGCAGTTTAGCGCTTGGGCTCGAGCAGTACTTC. Its translation is CASSLALGLEQYF.

This rearrangement joins TRBV5-1 to TRBJ2-3; 7 bases are shared with TRBD2. CDR3 length: 15 amino acids. Unmatched junction bases numbered 8, after V lost 2 bases and J lost 5 bases. Germline CDR1 is SGHRS and CDR2 is YFSETQ. The CDR3: CASSFLAGVKDTQYF. CDR3 in DNA: TGCGCCAGCAGCTTCTTGGCGGGAGTGAAAGATACGCAGTATTTT.

The chain is built from TRBV28 and TRBJ1-4; 10 nucleotides agree with TRBD1. Losses at the gene ends were 6 bases for V and 6 bases for J; bases not matched to a gene: 4. The CDR3 extends over 14 amino acids. Germline V gene sequence: CDR1 MDHEN, CDR2 SYDVKM. The DNA for the CDR3 is TGTGCCAGCAGAAAGACAGGGGGCGATGAAAAACTGTTTTTT. Its protein is CASRKTGGDEKLFF.

A single count supports this clone. This rearrangement joins TRBV19 to TRBJ1-5, with 12 positions matching TRBD1. With 5 bases clipped from V and 9 bases from J, the junction kept 20 bases outside the gene matches. This CDR3 has 19 residues. Looked up from germline, CDR1 is LNHDA and CDR2 is SQIVND (reference sequence). The CDR3 DNA is TGTGCCAGTAGTGCCCGTGGGGACAGGGGGCGTAATGGGGATCGGCCCCAGCATTTT. Its translation is CASSARGDRGRNGDRPQHF.

This chain connects TRBV10-3 to TRBJ1-1, with D possibly TRBD1 on 5 matching bases. The germline V and J ends were trimmed by 2 bases and 0 bases, with 7 bases remaining between them. This CDR3 spans 14 amino acids. The germline CDR1 and CDR2 sequences are ENHRY and SYGVKD. DNA of the CDR3: TGTGCCATCAGTGAGGGGGCTCTGAACACTGAAGCTTTCTTT. This sequence encodes CAISEGALNTEAFF.

This chain joins TRBV6-4 and TRBJ2-3; 8 bases agree with TRBD1. V shed 7 bases and J 5 bases; nucleotides not matched to a gene: 8. Germline values: CDR1 MRHNA, CDR2 SNTAGT. The CDR3 runs 14 residues. Written as DNA, the CDR3 is TGTGCCAGCATTCGAGGAACAGGGGGAGATACGCAGTATTTT. It yields the protein CASIRGTGGDTQYF.

This sequence joins TRBV7-8 and TRBJ2-2, with D perhaps matching TRBD2 (7 bases). The V gene's germline CDR1 is SGHVS and CDR2 FQNEAQ. The CDR3 loop spans 15 amino acids. Trimming stripped 2 bases from V and 2 bases from J, with 9 bases between. The CDR3 DNA is TGTGCCAGCAGCTTAAGGGGGGGTAACACCGGGGAGCTGTTTTTT. This codes for CASSLRGGNTGELFF.

This chain joins TRBV3-1 (or the pseudogene TRBV3-2) and TRBJ2-1; 10 positions match TRBD2. Unmatched junction bases numbered 5, after V lost 1 base and J lost 5 bases. Germline CDR1 LGHDT, CDR2 YNNKEL (reference sequence). The CDR3 is made up of 16 amino acids. The CDR3: CASSQGGLAGDNEQFF. In DNA form, the CDR3 reads TGTGCCAGCAGCCAAGGCGGCCTAGCGGGGGACAATGAGCAGTTCTTC.

V and J are TRBV5-5 and TRBJ1-1; D perhaps matches TRBD1 (6 bases). Trimming removed 3 bases from V and 0 bases from J, with 6 bases in between. Germline CDR1 is SGHKS and CDR2 is YYEKEE (reference sequence). The CDR3 sequence is 13 residues long. The chain's CDR3 is CASSWDMNTEAFF. DNA for the CDR3: TGTGCCAGCAGCTGGGACATGAACACTGAAGCTTTCTTT.

This chain joins TRBV4-1 and TRBJ2-2; 12 bases line up with TRBD2. The V gene end was trimmed by 0 bases and the J gene end by 0 bases; junction bases not matched to a gene: 2. Germline V CDR1 and CDR2: MGHRA, YSYEKL. This CDR3 is built from 18 residues. DNA for the CDR3: TGCGCCAGCAGCCAAGATCCTAGCGGGAGGGCGAACACCGGGGAGCTGTTTTTT. It encodes CASSQDPSGRANTGELFF.

This clone has more than one count but fewer than ten. The chain is built from TRBV4-1 and TRBJ2-1; D remains unclear. The V gene lost 0 bases and the J gene lost 7 bases, with 13 bases spanning the gap. This CDR3 has 15 residues. CDR1 MGHRA and CDR2 YSYEKL come from the germline V gene. The CDR3, as DNA: TGCGCCAGCAGCCAAGATCAGGCAGCTGGAAATGAGCAGTTCTTC. Translating gives CASSQDQAAGNEQFF.